These 28 T cell receptor beta chains originate from one sample sequenced in a study of shared T cell receptors in the human thymus. The method was immunoSEQ multiplex PCR; TCRdb's version includes in-frame clones alone and lacks a portion of them. Here the sample spans under 850,000 clones, approximately 90% being singletons. The same data also went into a second study, on human thymus T cells.

The sample was thymocytes. Receptor source: a boy in the first two years of life with a congenital heart defect.

This chain connects TRBV25-1 to TRBJ2-7; TRBD1 aligns across 8 bases. In germline, CDR1 is MGHDK, CDR2 SYGVNS. Trimming at V came to 4 bases and at J to 0 bases, leaving 5 bases not matched to a gene. The CDR3 runs to 15 residues. The CDR3 nucleotides read TGTGCCAGCAGTGCATGGACAGGGAGCTCCTACGAGCAGTACTTC. Its protein product is CASSAWTGSSYEQYF.

V gene TRBV6-1 combines with J gene TRBJ2-7, with a weak D call TRBD2 (6 bases). This CDR3 is 14 amino acids long. The V gene's germline CDR1 is MNHNS and CDR2 SASEGT. Trimming took 6 bases from V and 3 from J, leaving 15 bases between them. In DNA form, the CDR3 reads TGTGCCAGCAGCCATGCGGGGCGGGACTACGAGCAGTACTTC. It specifies CASSHAGRDYEQYF.

The chain has TRBV6-1 and TRBJ1-1; perhaps TRBD1 as D (5 bases). Germline CDR1 is MNHNS and CDR2 is SASEGT. Trimming shortened V by 5 bases and J by 1 base, and 11 bases separated the two germline ends. The CDR3 totals 14 residues. CDR3: CASSLRDQNTEAFF. Here the CDR3 DNA reads TGTGCCAGCAGTCTCAGGGATCAGAACACTGAAGCTTTCTTT.

This sequence joins TRBV25-1 and TRBJ2-7, with 7 bases fitting TRBD1. Trimming at V came to 6 bases and at J to 0 bases, leaving 5 bases not matched to a gene. The CDR3 runs to 14 residues. CDR1 is MGHDK, CDR2 SYGVNS, per germline. CDR3 residues: CASRTGTASYEQYF. DNA for the CDR3: TGTGCCAGCAGAACCGGGACAGCCTCCTACGAGCAGTACTTC.

The J gene is TRBJ2-3, the V gene TRBV7-2, with TRBD2 matching 11 bases. This CDR3 region has 17 residues. Trimming at V came to 0 bases and at J to 6 bases, leaving 8 bases not matched to a gene. The germline CDR1 and CDR2 sequences are SGHTA and FQGNSA. The CDR3 coding sequence is TGTGCCAGCAGCTTAGCGATACGGGTAGCGGGAGGGGATACGCAGTATTTT. Translating it yields CASSLAIRVAGGDTQYF.

V gene TRBV14 combines with J gene TRBJ1-2; D might be TRBD1 (5 bases). The CDR3 totals 14 residues. Trimming pared 0 bases from V and 5 bases from J, leaving 10 bases between. Germline loops: CDR1 SGHDN, CDR2 FVKESK. The CDR3 reads CASSQEAQGYGYTF. In DNA form, the CDR3 reads TGTGCCAGCAGCCAAGAGGCCCAGGGATATGGCTACACCTTC.

The rearrangement links TRBV7-9 to TRBJ2-1; 8 bases map to TRBD2. CDR3 size: 16 residues. The germline gives CDR1 SEHNR, CDR2 FQNEAQ (reference sequence). Trimming at V came to 1 base and at J to 5 bases, leaving 7 bases not matched to a gene. CDR3 loop: CASSLVGSGANNEQFF. CDR3 nucleotides: TGTGCCAGCAGCTTAGTAGGTAGCGGGGCGAACAATGAGCAGTTCTTC. The variable domain in full, completed from reference TRBV7-9 and TRBJ2-1, reads DTGVSQNPRHKITKRGQNVTFRCDPISEHNRLYWYRQTLGQGPEFLTYFQNEAQLEKSRLLSDRFSAERPKGSFSTLEIQRTEQGDSAMYLCASSLVGSGANNEQFFGPGTRLTVL.

This clone was picked up a small number of times. The rearrangement links TRBV6-1 to TRBJ2-7, with TRBD1 matching 10 bases. CDR3 length equals 18 residues. V gave up 2 bases and J gave up 3 bases; unmatched junction bases: 13. Germline V gene data show CDR1 as MNHNS and CDR2 as SASEGT. This chain's CDR3 is CASSEWDRGPRGSYEQYF. CDR3 DNA: TGTGCCAGCAGTGAATGGGACAGGGGCCCACGGGGGAGCTACGAGCAGTACTTC.

The chain has TRBV27 and TRBJ2-1; TRBD1 agrees at 10 bases. Germline values: CDR1 MNHEY, CDR2 SMNVEV (reference sequence). V lost 8 bases and J lost 0; bases outside the gene matches: 16. The CDR3 totals 19 residues. The CDR3: CASGGVGTGAPSSYNEQFF. The CDR3 DNA is TGTGCCAGCGGGGGGGTAGGGACAGGGGCCCCGAGCTCCTACAATGAGCAGTTCTTC.

The chain is built from TRBV28 and TRBJ2-2; 11 bases agree with TRBD1. CDR3 length: 13 amino acids. With 7 bases clipped from V and 8 bases from J, the junction kept 3 bases outside the gene matches. CDR1 and CDR2 from the germline V gene are MDHEN and SYDVKM. CDR3 sequence reads: CASKDRGLGELFF. The CDR3 DNA follows: TGTGCCAGCAAGGACAGGGGGCTTGGGGAGCTGTTTTTT.

This chain uses TRBV27 with TRBJ2-5; D is ambiguous. The germline V gene has CDR1 MNHEY and CDR2 SMNVEV (reference sequence). V shed 7 bases and J shed 7 bases, with 10 bases lying between them. The CDR3 is 11 amino acids. The chain's CDR3 is CASNYSGTQYF. CDR3 DNA sequence: TGTGCCAGCAACTACTCGGGGACCCAGTACTTC.

V usage is TRBV2 and J usage is TRBJ2-1; a weak D match, TRBD2 (7 bases). Germline V gene lookup returns CDR1 SNHLY and CDR2 FYNNEI. The CDR3 spans 15 residues. Trimming stripped 10 bases from V and 2 bases from J, with 18 bases between. CDR3 nucleotide sequence: TGTGCCACCGACGGGGGGCTCCAGGCCTACAATGAGCAGTTCTTC. This gives the protein CATDGGLQAYNEQFF.

The J gene is TRBJ1-3, the V gene TRBV9; D perhaps matches TRBD1 (6 bases). The CDR3 extends over 18 amino acids. Trimming took off 0 bases at V and 2 bases at J, with 18 bases between the two ends. In germline, CDR1 is SGDLS, CDR2 YYNGEE. CDR3 residues: CASSVAKGPGVPGNTIYF. Written as DNA, the CDR3 is TGTGCCAGCAGCGTAGCTAAGGGGCCAGGGGTTCCTGGAAACACCATATATTTT.

The rearrangement links TRBV10-3 to TRBJ2-1; 9 bases line up with TRBD1. After removal of 6 bases from V and 8 bases from J, the junction contained 5 bases not matched to a gene. The CDR3 has 13 amino acids. CDR1 and CDR2 (germline): ENHRY, SYGVKD. Written as DNA, the CDR3 is TGTGCCATCAGCGGGAGGACAGGGGATGAGCAGTTCTTC. This sequence encodes CAISGRTGDEQFF.

The V gene is TRBV13, the J gene TRBJ1-2, with TRBD1 matching over 12 bases. J lost 8 bases, V lost 5 bases, and 9 bases had no gene match. This CDR3 comprises 15 residues. The germline CDR1 and CDR2 sequences are PRHDT and FYEKMQ (reference sequence). The CDR3 loop reads CASSPGDRGLDGYTF. CDR3 DNA: TGTGCCAGCAGCCCGGGGGACAGGGGGCTGGACGGCTACACCTTC.

This sequence joins TRBV10-1 and TRBJ1-1; 8 bases are shared with TRBD1. Germline CDR1 is WNHNN and CDR2 is SYGVQD (reference sequence). With 9 bases clipped from V and 0 bases from J, the junction kept 3 bases outside the gene matches. There are 13 residues in the CDR3. The CDR3 sequence is CASRTGMNTEAFF. CDR3 sequence (DNA): TGCGCCAGTCGGACAGGGATGAACACTGAAGCTTTCTTT.

The V and J genes are TRBV11-3 and TRBJ2-6; the D is unclear. Trimming left V 5 bases short and J 4 bases short, with 9 bases between. CDR1 and CDR2 from the germline V gene are SGHNT and YENEEA. The CDR3 consists of 14 residues. The DNA of the CDR3 is TGTGCCAGCAGCGCCTATTACGGGGCCAACGTCCTGACTTTC. Translation: CASSAYYGANVLTF.

A remark on this clone: Relative to the germline gene, one junction end is altered; a read error may explain this. The chain recombines TRBV27 with TRBJ2-7; TRBD1 agrees at 9 bases. The CDR3 is 14 residues long. Germline V gives CDR1 MNHEY, CDR2 SMNVEV (reference sequence). This chain's CDR3 is CASSPGQGSCEQYF. CDR3 coding DNA: TGTGCCAGCAGCCCGGGACAGGGTTCCTGCGAGCAGTACTTC.

The genes are TRBV7-2 and TRBJ2-3, with 15 bases matching TRBD2. Per the germline V gene, CDR1 is SGHTA and CDR2 is FQGNSA. This CDR3 is 18 amino acids long. V lost 0 bases and J lost 4; bases outside the gene matches: 5. The CDR3, as DNA: TGTGCCAGCAGCTTAGCGGGGACTAGCGGGAGGAGACCAGATACGCAGTATTTT. It yields the protein CASSLAGTSGRRPDTQYF.

The V gene is TRBV7-2, the J gene TRBJ1-2, with TRBD1 as a possible D gene (5 bases). This CDR3 contains 14 residues. Between the trimmed V and J ends, which lost 5 bases and 3 bases, there was a span of 13 bases. The germline V gene has CDR1 SGHTA and CDR2 FQGNSA. Written as DNA, the CDR3 is TGTGCCAGCAGCCCAACGGGGGTCTACTATGGCTACACCTTC. Its protein product is CASSPTGVYYGYTF.

This clone was counted between two and nine times. The chain employs TRBV29-1 and TRBJ2-3; 8 positions match TRBD2. Per the germline V gene, CDR1 is SQVTM and CDR2 is ANQGSEA. V lost 0 bases and J lost 1; bases outside the gene matches: 9. CDR3 size: 17 residues. In DNA form, the CDR3 reads TGCAGCGTTGAAGAGACCCCGGGGGGGGGTCGCACAGATACGCAGTATTTT. Its protein is CSVEETPGGGRTDTQYF.

The V call is TRBV5-6, the J call TRBJ2-6, with D perhaps TRBD2 (6 bases). Germline CDR1 is SGHDT and CDR2 is YYEEEE. The CDR3 is 15 residues long. V was trimmed by 2 bases and J by 4 bases, leaving 10 bases between them. The CDR3 DNA is TGTGCCAGCAGCTTCGGACGGGGGGGGGCCAACGTCCTGACTTTC. Translated, it gives CASSFGRGGANVLTF.

CDR3 residues: CASRHPAQRGETQYF. The CDR3 bases are TGCGCCAGCAGACACCCGGCCCAAAGGGGGGAGACCCAGTACTTC. This sequence joins TRBV5-1 and TRBJ2-5, with TRBD1 as a possible D gene (6 bases). This CDR3 contains 15 residues. V gave up 5 bases and J gave up 5 bases, with 19 bases separating them. Germline CDR1 and CDR2: SGHRS and YFSETQ.

The gene calls are TRBV7-9 and TRBJ1-5, with D maybe TRBD1 (6 bases). V was clipped by 3 bases and J by 5 bases, with 11 bases between them. This CDR3 comprises 14 residues. Looked up from germline, CDR1 is SEHNR and CDR2 is FQNEAQ (reference sequence). Here the CDR3 DNA reads TGTGCCAGCAGCTTTGGGGGGGCCGATCAGCCCCAGCATTTT. This encodes CASSFGGADQPQHF.

The rearrangement links TRBV10-2 to TRBJ2-1; 11 bases are shared with TRBD2. Germline trimming cut 5 bases from V and 0 bases from J; bases unmatched to any gene: 12. The CDR3 loop spans 19 amino acids. Germline CDR1 WSHSY, CDR2 SAAADI. The DNA of the CDR3 is TGCGCCAGCAGTCAACTAGCGGGAGTCCCCCTGGGCTCCTACAATGAGCAGTTCTTC. This translates into CASSQLAGVPLGSYNEQFF.

V is TRBV12-2 and J is TRBJ2-7; the D call TRBD2 from the table was never checked on the DNA. TRBV12-2 is reported as a pseudogene. The CDR3 consists of 21 residues. The CDR3 DNA reads as TGTGCAAGTCGCTTAGCGCACGGAGGGACTAGCGGGAGGGAGAGCTCCTACGAGCAGTACTTC. Protein sequence: CASRLAHGGTSGRESSYEQYF.

CDR3 amino acids: CASSPIGGEGQETQYF. CDR3 coding DNA: TGTGCCAGCAGCCCAATTGGGGGGGAGGGACAAGAGACCCAGTACTTC. The rearrangement joins TRBV7-8 to TRBJ2-5; 7 nucleotides align to TRBD2. CDR3 size: 16 residues. CDR1 and CDR2 from the germline V gene are SGHVS and FQNEAQ. J gave up 2 bases and V 5 bases, and 11 bases lay outside the gene matches.

The V and J genes are TRBV7-9 and TRBJ1-2; 12 bases line up with TRBD1. V lost 5 bases to trimming and J lost 5 bases; unmatched junction nucleotides: 6. The CDR3 is 15 residues long. The germline gives CDR1 SEHNR, CDR2 FQNEAQ (reference sequence). The DNA for the CDR3 is TGTGCCAGCAGCACCGGGACAGGGGGCAGTTATGGCTACACCTTC. It specifies CASSTGTGGSYGYTF. Looking up the rest from reference TRBV7-9 and TRBJ1-2 gives the full variable domain: DTGVSQNPRHKITKRGQNVTFRCDPISEHNRLYWYRQTLGQGPEFLTYFQNEAQLEKSRLLSDRFSAERPKGSFSTLEIQRTEQGDSAMYLCASSTGTGGSYGYTFGSGTRLTVV.